This note documents a single TCR beta chain sequence. Antigen unknown. Some clones are missing from TCRdb's copy, which holds only in-frame ones; the method was immunoSEQ multiplex PCR. The sample includes over a million clones, about 74% of them seen just once. This sample is drawn from a study of shared clonotypes between healthy human individuals. Germline CDR1 and CDR2: SGHDN and FVKESK. The V segment lost 3 bases and the J segment 3 bases; nucleotides outside the gene matches: 4. This CDR3 is 16 amino acids long. Healthy HIV-negative adults with no recent acute infections or vaccinations were recruited as donors. Study-wide points: Naive subsets generally exceeded memory subsets in estimated richness.

The chain joins TRBV14 to TRBJ2-1, with TRBD2 matching 11 bases. The sample was memory CD4+ T cells sorted from blood. Indicated subset: CD45RA-negative fraction. The origin of this receptor is a man younger than 30 in good health. The CDR3 DNA reads TGTGCCAGCAGCCAGTTCCTAGCGGGAGGCTACAATGAGCAGTTCTTC. Translation gives CASSQFLAGGYNEQFF.